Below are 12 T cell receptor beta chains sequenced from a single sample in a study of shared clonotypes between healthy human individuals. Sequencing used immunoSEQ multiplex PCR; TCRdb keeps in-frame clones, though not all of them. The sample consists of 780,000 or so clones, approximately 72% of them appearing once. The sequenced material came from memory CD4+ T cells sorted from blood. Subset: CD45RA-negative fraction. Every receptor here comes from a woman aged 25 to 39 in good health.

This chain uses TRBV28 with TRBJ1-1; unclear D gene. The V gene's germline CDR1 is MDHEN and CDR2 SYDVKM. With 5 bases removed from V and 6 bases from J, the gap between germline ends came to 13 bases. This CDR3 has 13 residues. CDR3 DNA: TGTGCCAGCAGTGGGAGGTTCGGGGCTGAAGCTTTCTTT. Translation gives CASSGRFGAEAFF. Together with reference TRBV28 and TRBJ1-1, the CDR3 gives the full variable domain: DVKVTQSSRYLVKRTGEKVFLECVQDMDHENMFWYRQDPGLGLRLIYFSYDVKMKEKGDIPEGYSVSREKKERFSLILESASTNQTSMYLCASSGRFGAEAFFGQGTRLTVV.

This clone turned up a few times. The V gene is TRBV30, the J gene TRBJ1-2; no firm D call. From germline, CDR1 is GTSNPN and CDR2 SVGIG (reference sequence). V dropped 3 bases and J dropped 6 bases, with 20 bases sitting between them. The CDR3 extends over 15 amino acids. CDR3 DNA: TGTGCCTGGAGCCATTATTCTACAGCACCACATGGCTACACCTTC. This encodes CAWSHYSTAPHGYTF.

The CDR3 reads CASSDGLAGVSGELFF. CDR3 DNA: TGCGCCAGCAGCGATGGACTAGCGGGAGTATCCGGGGAGCTGTTTTTT. The chain joins TRBV5-1 to TRBJ2-2; 13 positions match TRBD2. This CDR3 has 16 residues. Germline CDR1 SGHRS, CDR2 YFSETQ. The J segment lost 6 bases and the V segment lost 4 bases, leaving 6 bases of the junction unmatched. The entire variable domain, with the rest obtained from reference TRBV5-1 and TRBJ2-2, is as follows: KAGVTQTPRYLIKTRGQQVTLSCSPISGHRSVSWYQQTPGQGLQFLFEYFSETQRNKGNFPGRFSGRQFSNSRSEMNVSTLELGDSALYLCASSDGLAGVSGELFFGEGSRLTVL.

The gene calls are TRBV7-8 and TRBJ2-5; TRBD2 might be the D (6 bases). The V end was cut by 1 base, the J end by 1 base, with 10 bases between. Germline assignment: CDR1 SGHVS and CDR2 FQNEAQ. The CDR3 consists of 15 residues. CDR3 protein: CASSLGPGAQETQYF. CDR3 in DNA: TGTGCCAGCAGCTTAGGCCCGGGAGCCCAAGAGACCCAGTACTTC. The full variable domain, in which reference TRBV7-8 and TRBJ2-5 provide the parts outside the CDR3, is GAGVSQSPRYKVAKRGQDVALRCDPISGHVSLFWYQQALGQGPEFLTYFQNEAQLDKSGLPSDRFFAERPEGSVSTLKIQRTQQEDSAVYLCASSLGPGAQETQYFGPGTRLLVL.

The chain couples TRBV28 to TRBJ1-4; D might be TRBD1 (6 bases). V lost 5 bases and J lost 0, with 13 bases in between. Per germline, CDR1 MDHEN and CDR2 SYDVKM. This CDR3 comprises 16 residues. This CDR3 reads CASSLGDTATNEKLFF. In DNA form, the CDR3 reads TGTGCCAGCAGTCTAGGGGACACCGCAACTAATGAAAAACTGTTTTTT. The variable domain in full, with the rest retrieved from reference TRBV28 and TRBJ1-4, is DVKVTQSSRYLVKRTGEKVFLECVQDMDHENMFWYRQDPGLGLRLIYFSYDVKMKEKGDIPEGYSVSREKKERFSLILESASTNQTSMYLCASSLGDTATNEKLFFGSGTQLSVL.

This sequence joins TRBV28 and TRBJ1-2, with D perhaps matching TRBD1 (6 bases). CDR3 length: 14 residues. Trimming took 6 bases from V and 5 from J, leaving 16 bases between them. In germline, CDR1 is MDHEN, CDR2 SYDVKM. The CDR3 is CASRTHQGRYGYTF. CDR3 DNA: TGTGCCAGCAGAACCCACCAGGGGAGGTATGGCTACACCTTC.

CDR3 sequence reads: CASSHHGQTYEQYF. DNA of the CDR3: TGTGCCAGCAGCCATCATGGACAGACCTACGAGCAGTACTTC. The V gene is TRBV14, the J gene TRBJ2-7; possible D gene TRBD1, 6 bases. The V gene's germline CDR1 is SGHDN and CDR2 FVKESK. CDR3 length equals 14 residues. The ends were cut back, 3 bases at V and 2 bases at J, with 11 bases in the middle.

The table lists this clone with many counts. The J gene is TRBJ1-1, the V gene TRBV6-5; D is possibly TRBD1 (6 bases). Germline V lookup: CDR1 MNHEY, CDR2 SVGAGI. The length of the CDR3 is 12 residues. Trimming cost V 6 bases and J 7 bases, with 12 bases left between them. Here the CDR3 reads CASSKNRDEAFF. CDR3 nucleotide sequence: TGTGCCAGCAGCAAGAACAGGGATGAAGCTTTCTTT.

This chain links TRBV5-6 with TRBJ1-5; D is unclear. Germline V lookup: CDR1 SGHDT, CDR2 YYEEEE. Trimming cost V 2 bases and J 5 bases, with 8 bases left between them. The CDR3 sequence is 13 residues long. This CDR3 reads CASSLEAYQPQHF. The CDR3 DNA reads TGTGCCAGCAGCTTAGAGGCCTATCAGCCCCAGCATTTT.

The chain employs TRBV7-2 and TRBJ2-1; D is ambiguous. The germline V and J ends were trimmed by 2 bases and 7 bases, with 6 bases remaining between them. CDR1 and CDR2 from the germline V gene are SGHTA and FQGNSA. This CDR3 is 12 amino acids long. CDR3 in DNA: TGTGCCAGCAGCTTACTCCGAAATGAGCAGTTCTTC. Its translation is CASSLLRNEQFF.

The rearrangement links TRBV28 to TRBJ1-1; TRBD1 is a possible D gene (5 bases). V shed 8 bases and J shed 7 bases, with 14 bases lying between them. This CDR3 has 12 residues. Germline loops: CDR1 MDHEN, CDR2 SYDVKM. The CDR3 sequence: CASDGGSVEAFF. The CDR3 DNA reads TGTGCCAGCGACGGGGGAAGTGTTGAAGCTTTCTTT.

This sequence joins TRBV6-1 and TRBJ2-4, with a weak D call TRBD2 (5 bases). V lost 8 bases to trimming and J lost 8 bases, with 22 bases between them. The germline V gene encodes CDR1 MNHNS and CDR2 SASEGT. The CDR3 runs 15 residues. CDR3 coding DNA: TGTGCCAGCCGGGGTAGAAGGGTTGAAGTAGACATTCAGTACTTC. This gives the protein CASRGRRVEVDIQYF.